These 12 T cell receptor beta chains were all obtained from the same sample, sequenced in a study of shared clonotypes between healthy human individuals. Clones were read by immunoSEQ multiplex PCR, and TCRdb kept only the in-frame ones, dropping some. Of a few million clones detected, over 85% appear once; the ten largest clones hold more than 0.12%. The specimen was naive CD4+ T cells sorted from blood. Subset given: CD45RA+ positively selected. The receptor source for this set is a man aged 18 to 29 in good health.

The chain has TRBV15 and TRBJ1-3, with D maybe TRBD1 (5 bases). From germline, CDR1 is LNHNV and CDR2 YYDKDF (reference sequence). V was cut by 4 bases and J by 0 bases, with 13 bases left in between. The CDR3 runs to 16 residues. The CDR3 protein is CATSKGAARSGNTIYF. As DNA, the CDR3 is TGTGCCACCAGCAAAGGGGCTGCTCGCTCTGGAAACACCATATATTTT.

The V call is TRBV7-2, the J call TRBJ2-1; 9 bases are a match to TRBD2. V trimming: 2 bases; J trimming: 2 bases; junction bases outside the gene matches: 4. This CDR3 comprises 16 residues. Germline lookup yields CDR1 SGHTA and CDR2 FQGNSA. The CDR3: CASSLLGGRAYNEQFF. The CDR3 DNA reads as TGTGCCAGCAGCTTACTGGGCGGGAGGGCCTACAATGAGCAGTTCTTC.

The chain employs TRBV10-3 and TRBJ1-2; 9 bases fit TRBD1. The CDR3 totals 14 residues. Germline values: CDR1 ENHRY, CDR2 SYGVKD. The ends lost 6 bases at V and 2 bases at J; junction bases unmatched: 4. In nucleotides, the CDR3 is TGTGCCATCAGCGGGACAGGGCAAAACTATGGCTACACCTTC. It specifies CAISGTGQNYGYTF.

This rearrangement joins TRBV11-2 to TRBJ2-1; D is possibly TRBD2 (6 bases). The CDR3 is 15 residues long. Trimming cost V 2 bases and J 0 bases, with 8 bases left between them. Germline CDR1 reads SGHAT; CDR2 reads FQNNGV. The CDR3 region is CASSLNSGSYNEQFF. CDR3 bases: TGTGCCAGCAGCTTAAATAGCGGCTCCTACAATGAGCAGTTCTTC.

This chain connects TRBV6-5 to TRBJ1-2; D remains ambiguous. CDR1 is MNHEY, CDR2 SVGAGI, per germline. With 0 bases removed from V and 5 bases from J, the gap between germline ends came to 7 bases. CDR3 size: 13 residues. CDR3 region: CASSYSPRYGYTF. CDR3 bases: TGTGCCAGCAGTTACTCGCCCAGATATGGCTACACCTTC.

The chain has TRBV4-2 and TRBJ1-2; D gene ambiguous. The V gene lost 0 bases and the J gene lost 4 bases, with 12 bases spanning the gap. This CDR3 is 15 amino acids long. From germline, CDR1 is LGHNA and CDR2 YNFKEQ. The CDR3, as DNA: TGTGCCAGCAGCCAAGATCAAAGTCAGCCCTATGGCTACACCTTC. Amino acid sequence: CASSQDQSQPYGYTF.

The chain carries TRBV7-2 and TRBJ1-2, with 10 bases fitting TRBD1. CDR1 and CDR2 (germline): SGHTA, FQGNSA. V was pared by 5 bases and J by 6 bases, with 12 bases of the junction left unmatched. This CDR3 contains 16 residues. Here the CDR3 reads CASSRFLMTGGHGYTF. The CDR3, as DNA: TGTGCCAGCAGCCGATTTCTGATGACAGGGGGCCATGGCTACACCTTC.

This chain uses TRBV7-3 with TRBJ2-5; TRBD2 matches 10 bases. CDR1 SGHTA and CDR2 FQGTGA come from the germline V gene. Losses at the gene ends were 5 bases for V and 5 bases for J; bases not matched to a gene: 11. The CDR3 sequence is 16 residues long. CDR3 in amino acids: CASSISGTSDGETQYF. In DNA, the CDR3 is TGTGCCAGCAGCATCTCCGGGACTAGCGACGGGGAGACCCAGTACTTC.

With regard to this clone: The identical CDR3 is also encoded by other nucleotide sequences in the sample. This chain links TRBV18 with TRBJ2-1; maybe TRBD1 (5 bases). Looked up from germline, CDR1 is KGHSH and CDR2 is LQKENI. The CDR3 consists of 13 residues. V was cut by 3 bases and J by 5 bases, with 8 bases left in between. The CDR3 region is CASSPFRDNEQFF. The CDR3 DNA follows: TGTGCCAGCTCACCGTTCAGGGACAATGAGCAGTTCTTC.

The V and J genes are TRBV6-6 and TRBJ1-3, with 7 bases that match TRBD1. CDR1 and CDR2 (germline): MNHNY, SVGAGI (reference sequence). The CDR3 has 15 residues. J was trimmed by 1 base and V by 6 bases; bases with no gene match: 6. This CDR3 is CASRKDRFSGNTIYF. CDR3 DNA: TGTGCCAGCAGAAAGGACAGGTTTTCTGGAAACACCATATATTTT.

This clone was recorded once. The J gene is TRBJ2-3, the V gene TRBV30, with 8 bases aligning to TRBD1. With V trimmed by 7 bases and J by 2 bases, 5 bases remained unmatched. Germline loops: CDR1 GTSNPN, CDR2 SVGIG (reference sequence). CDR3 length equals 13 residues. The CDR3 spells CASGQAFTDTQYF. Here the CDR3 DNA reads TGTGCCTCGGGACAGGCCTTCACAGATACGCAGTATTTT.

The J gene is TRBJ1-1, the V gene TRBV14; 7 bases fit TRBD1. Trimming at V came to 4 bases and at J to 0 bases, leaving 5 bases not matched to a gene. The CDR3 is 15 amino acids. Germline-derived CDR1 and CDR2 are SGHDN and FVKESK. The CDR3 sequence: CASSPYTGVNTEAFF. The CDR3 DNA sequence: TGTGCCAGCAGCCCCTATACAGGGGTGAACACTGAAGCTTTCTTT.